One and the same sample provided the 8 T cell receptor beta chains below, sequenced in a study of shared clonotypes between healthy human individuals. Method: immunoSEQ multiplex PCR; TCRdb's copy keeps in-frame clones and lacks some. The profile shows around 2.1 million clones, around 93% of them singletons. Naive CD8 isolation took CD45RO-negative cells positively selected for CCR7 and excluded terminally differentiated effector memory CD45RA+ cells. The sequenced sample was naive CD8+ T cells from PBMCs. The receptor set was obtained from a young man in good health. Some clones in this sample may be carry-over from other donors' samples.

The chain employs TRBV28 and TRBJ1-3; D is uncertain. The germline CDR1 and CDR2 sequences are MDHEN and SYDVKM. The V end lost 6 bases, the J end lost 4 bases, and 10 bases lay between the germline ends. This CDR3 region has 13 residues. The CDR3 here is CASRWLGGNTIYF. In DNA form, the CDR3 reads TGTGCCAGCAGGTGGTTGGGAGGAAACACCATATATTTT.

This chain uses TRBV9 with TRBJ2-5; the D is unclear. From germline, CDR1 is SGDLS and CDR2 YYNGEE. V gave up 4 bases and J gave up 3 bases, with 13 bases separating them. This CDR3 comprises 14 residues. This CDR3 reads CASSPGLLKETQYF. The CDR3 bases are TGTGCCAGCAGCCCCGGATTGCTCAAAGAGACCCAGTACTTC.

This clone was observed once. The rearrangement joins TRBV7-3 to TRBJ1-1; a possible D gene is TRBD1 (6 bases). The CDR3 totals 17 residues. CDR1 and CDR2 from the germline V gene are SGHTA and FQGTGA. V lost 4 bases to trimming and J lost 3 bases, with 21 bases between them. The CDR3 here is CASSSKRGQGLDTEAFF. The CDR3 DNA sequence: TGTGCCAGCAGCTCCAAACGGGGGCAGGGTTTGGACACTGAAGCTTTCTTT.

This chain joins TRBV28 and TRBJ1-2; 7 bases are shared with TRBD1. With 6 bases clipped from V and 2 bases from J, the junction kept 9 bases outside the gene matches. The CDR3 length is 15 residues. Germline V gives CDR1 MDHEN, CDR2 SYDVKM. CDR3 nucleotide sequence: TGTGCCAGCAGCCCTGGGACAGCGATAAACTATGGCTACACCTTC. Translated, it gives CASSPGTAINYGYTF.

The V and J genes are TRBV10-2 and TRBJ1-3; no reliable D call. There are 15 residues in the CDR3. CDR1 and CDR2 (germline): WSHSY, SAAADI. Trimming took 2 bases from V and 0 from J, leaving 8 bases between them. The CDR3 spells CASSETGYSGNTIYF. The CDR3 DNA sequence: TGCGCCAGCAGTGAGACGGGGTACTCTGGAAACACCATATATTTT.

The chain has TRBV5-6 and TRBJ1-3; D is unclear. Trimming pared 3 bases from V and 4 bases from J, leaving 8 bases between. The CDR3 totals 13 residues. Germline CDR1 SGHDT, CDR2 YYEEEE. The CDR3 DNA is TGTGCCAGCAGCTACCCCGAGGGAAACACCATATATTTT. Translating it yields CASSYPEGNTIYF.

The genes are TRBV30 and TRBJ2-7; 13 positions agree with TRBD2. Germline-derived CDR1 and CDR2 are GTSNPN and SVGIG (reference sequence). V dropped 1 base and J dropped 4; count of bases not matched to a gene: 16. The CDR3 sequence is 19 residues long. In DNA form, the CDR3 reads TGTGCCTGGAGTGACCCTTCCGGGACTAGCGGGGTTGTATGGTACGAGCAGTACTTC. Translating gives CAWSDPSGTSGVVWYEQYF. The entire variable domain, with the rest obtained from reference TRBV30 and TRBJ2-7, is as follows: SQTIHQWPATLVQPVGSPLSLECTVEGTSNPNLYWYRQAAGRGLQLLFYSVGIGQISSEVPQNLSASRPQDRQFILSSKKLLLSDSGFYLCAWSDPSGTSGVVWYEQYFGPGTRLTVT.

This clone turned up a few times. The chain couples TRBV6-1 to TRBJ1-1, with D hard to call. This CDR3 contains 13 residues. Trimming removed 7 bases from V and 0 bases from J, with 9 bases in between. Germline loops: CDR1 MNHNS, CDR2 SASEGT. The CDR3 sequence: CASIPDMNTEAFF. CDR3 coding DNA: TGTGCCAGCATCCCCGACATGAACACTGAAGCTTTCTTT.